This passage covers 28 T cell receptor beta chains from one sample sequenced in a study of follicular helper T cells after annual influenza vaccination. Generated by immunoSEQ multiplex PCR, the TCRdb table keeps only in-frame clones and is missing some. The table lists roughly 10,000 clones, 81% of them singletons. The time point here: 2015-2016 season, pre-vaccination. This material consisted of CXCR5+ CD38- circulating T follicular helper cells from blood, taken on the day of influenza vaccination. Subset in this sample: circulating Tfh, non-naive CD4+CXCR5+PD-1+ (ICOS+CD38+ or ICOS-CD38-). These receptors came from an adult who received the influenza vaccine.

The V and J genes are TRBV6-5 and TRBJ2-3, with unresolved D. Trimming took off 0 bases at V and 1 base at J, with 5 bases between the two ends. The CDR3 is 14 residues long. Germline loops: CDR1 MNHEY, CDR2 SVGAGI. This chain's CDR3 is CASSYSLGTDTQYF. The CDR3 nucleotides read TGTGCCAGCAGTTACTCATTGGGCACAGATACGCAGTATTTT.

The chain employs TRBV18 and TRBJ2-7, with 8 nucleotides matching TRBD1. Per the germline V gene, CDR1 is KGHSH and CDR2 is LQKENI. The CDR3 has 13 amino acids. V dropped 4 bases and J dropped 2; count of bases not matched to a gene: 1. The CDR3 coding sequence is TGTGCCAGCTCACGGGACAGGACCTACGAGCAGTACTTC. Translation gives CASSRDRTYEQYF.

The V and J genes are TRBV5-1 and TRBJ2-5; 7 bases are shared with TRBD2. The V segment lost 3 bases and the J segment 1 base; nucleotides outside the gene matches: 3. This CDR3 spans 14 amino acids. The germline gives CDR1 SGHRS, CDR2 YFSETQ. CDR3 nucleotide sequence: TGCGCCAGCAGCTCCGGGGAGGGCCAAGAGACCCAGTACTTC. This gives the protein CASSSGEGQETQYF.

The chain carries TRBV7-6 and TRBJ1-1, with TRBD1 identical over 7 bases. V lost 5 bases and J lost 8; bases outside the gene matches: 5. The CDR3 spans 12 residues. Germline-derived CDR1 and CDR2 are SGHVS and FNYEAQ. Here the CDR3 DNA reads TGTGCCAGCAGCCCGAAGACAGGGGAAGCTTTCTTT. It specifies CASSPKTGEAFF.

The V and J genes are TRBV10-3 and TRBJ1-5; 12 positions match TRBD1. V lost 2 bases and J lost 6; bases outside the gene matches: 5. CDR3 length: 16 residues. Germline V gene sequence: CDR1 ENHRY, CDR2 SYGVKD. The CDR3 loop is CAISEGTGGQLQPQHF. The CDR3 bases are TGTGCCATCAGTGAGGGGACAGGGGGCCAACTTCAGCCCCAGCATTTT.

This chain connects TRBV11-2 to TRBJ1-1; D is unclear. The ends were cut back, 5 bases at V and 1 base at J, with 8 bases in the middle. Germline CDR1 and CDR2: SGHAT and FQNNGV. The CDR3 spans 13 residues. The CDR3 nucleotides are TGTGCCAGCAGCCAACACCCGAACACTGAAGCTTTCTTT. It encodes CASSQHPNTEAFF. The whole variable domain, filled in from reference TRBV11-2 and TRBJ1-1, reads EAGVAQSPRYKIIEKRQSVAFWCNPISGHATLYWYQQILGQGPKLLIQFQNNGVVDDSQLPKDRFSAERLKGVDSTLKIQPAKLEDSAVYLCASSQHPNTEAFFGQGTRLTVV.

The chain recombines TRBV6-1 with TRBJ1-4; D gene uncertain. Trimming removed 5 bases at V and 5 bases at J, with 6 bases between. Per germline, CDR1 MNHNS and CDR2 SASEGT. The CDR3 is 12 amino acids. The CDR3 here is CASSTRNEKLFF. The CDR3 DNA is TGTGCCAGCAGTACCCGCAATGAAAAACTGTTTTTT.

This clone was detected only a few times. This chain links TRBV6-4 with TRBJ1-6; D is unresolved. Trimming removed 4 bases at V and 7 bases at J, with 8 bases between. The CDR3 is 13 amino acids. Germline-derived CDR1 and CDR2 are MRHNA and SNTAGT. For the CDR3, the DNA is TGTGCCAGCAGTGTTTCAGTGAATTCACCCCTCCACTTT. Amino acids: CASSVSVNSPLHF.

The chain joins TRBV6-1 to TRBJ2-1; D possibly corresponds to TRBD2 (5 bases). The CDR3 runs 13 residues. Germline V gives CDR1 MNHNS, CDR2 SASEGT. Trimming stripped 6 bases from V and 3 bases from J, with 9 bases between. CDR3 sequence: CASSLARYNEQFF. The CDR3 nucleotides are TGTGCCAGCAGCCTAGCTCGCTACAATGAGCAGTTCTTC.

This clone was detected once. This sequence joins TRBV7-8 and TRBJ2-2, with 9 bases fitting TRBD1. CDR3 length: 16 residues. CDR1 SGHVS and CDR2 FQNEAQ come from the germline V gene. J lost 7 bases, V lost 2 bases, and 8 bases had no gene match. The CDR3 here is CASSLTRDRVGGELFF. The CDR3 nucleotides read TGTGCCAGCAGCTTAACCCGGGACAGGGTTGGCGGGGAGCTGTTTTTT.

This sequence joins TRBV18 and TRBJ2-1; 11 nucleotides align to TRBD2. The CDR3 length is 15 residues. With V trimmed by 0 bases and J by 5 bases, 0 bases remained unmatched. Germline assignment: CDR1 KGHSH and CDR2 LQKENI. As DNA, the CDR3 is TGTGCCAGCTCACCACCGGGACTAGCGGACAATGAGCAGTTCTTC. This gives the protein CASSPPGLADNEQFF.

The CDR3 spells CASSLGVESNQPQHF. For the CDR3, the DNA is TGTGCCAGCAGTTTAGGCGTGGAGAGCAATCAGCCCCAGCATTTT. The V and J genes are TRBV27 and TRBJ1-5; unclear D gene. Trimming left V 2 bases short and J 1 base short, with 9 bases between. The CDR3 runs 15 residues. The V gene's germline CDR1 is MNHEY and CDR2 SMNVEV (reference sequence).

The genes are TRBV29-1 and TRBJ1-2; tentatively, D is TRBD1 (5 bases). The CDR3 spans 12 residues. Germline values: CDR1 SQVTM, CDR2 ANQGSEA. V was clipped by 0 bases and J by 4 bases, with 6 bases between them. The CDR3 sequence: CSVEERGYGYTF. The CDR3, as DNA: TGCAGCGTTGAAGAAAGGGGCTATGGCTACACCTTC.

This chain connects TRBV5-6 to TRBJ2-3, with 12 bases matching TRBD2. Looked up from germline, CDR1 is SGHDT and CDR2 is YYEEEE. V shed 0 bases and J 8 bases; nucleotides not matched to a gene: 7. The CDR3 sequence is 16 residues long. The CDR3 DNA follows: TGTGCCAGCAGCTTGGCCGTGACTAGCGGGAGTGGTACGCAGTATTTT. Protein product: CASSLAVTSGSGTQYF.

This clone was counted only a few times. J is TRBJ2-3 and V is TRBV10-3; 8 positions agree with TRBD2. The CDR3 contains 14 residues. V shed 6 bases and J 1 base; nucleotides not matched to a gene: 3. Germline V lookup: CDR1 ENHRY, CDR2 SYGVKD. CDR3 nucleotides: TGTGCCATCAGCTTTAGCGGGGGCACAGATACGCAGTATTTT. Amino acids: CAISFSGGTDTQYF.

V is TRBV5-1 and J is TRBJ2-3, with D hard to call. The germline V gene has CDR1 SGHRS and CDR2 YFSETQ. The CDR3 extends over 14 amino acids. V gave up 5 bases and J gave up 6 bases, with 16 bases separating them. CDR3 bases: TGCGCCAGCAGTTATTCCGGGCCCCGGGATACGCAGTATTTT. Encoded protein: CASSYSGPRDTQYF.

This clone was seen a few times. The chain uses TRBV4-1 and TRBJ1-5; D is ambiguous. Germline V gene data show CDR1 as MGHRA and CDR2 as YSYEKL. The CDR3 is made up of 15 amino acids. Trimming pared 3 bases from V and 0 bases from J, leaving 9 bases between. The CDR3 coding sequence is TGCGCCAGCAGCCAGGCGGAGCTTAGCAATCAGCCCCAGCATTTT. This translates into CASSQAELSNQPQHF.

V gene TRBV15 combines with J gene TRBJ2-5; 8 bases align to TRBD1. Germline lookup yields CDR1 LNHNV and CDR2 YYDKDF (reference sequence). The CDR3 is made up of 16 amino acids. After removal of 5 bases from V and 5 bases from J, the junction contained 13 bases not matched to a gene. The DNA of the CDR3 is TGTGCCACCAGCCCTCACCGGGACAGGACCCGGGAGACCCAGTACTTC. Translated, it gives CATSPHRDRTRETQYF. Full variable domain (outside the CDR3, taken from reference TRBV15 and TRBJ2-5): DAMVIQNPRYQVTQFGKPVTLSCSQTLNHNVMYWYQQKSSQAPKLLFHYYDKDFNNEADTPDNFQSRRPNTSFCFLDIRSPGLGDTAMYLCATSPHRDRTRETQYFGPGTRLLVL.

This clone was counted a few times. The chain uses TRBV27 and TRBJ2-1; D remains unclear. CDR3 length equals 14 residues. The germline V gene has CDR1 MNHEY and CDR2 SMNVEV (reference sequence). The V end was cut by 5 bases, the J end by 7 bases, with 15 bases between. The CDR3 DNA sequence: TGTGCCAGCAGTCAAAGTGGGCCAACTAATGAGCAGTTCTTC. As protein: CASSQSGPTNEQFF.

This chain uses TRBV15 with TRBJ2-3; 11 nucleotides line up with TRBD2. The V segment lost 2 bases and the J segment 4 bases; nucleotides outside the gene matches: 17. The CDR3 contains 20 residues. Per the germline V gene, CDR1 is LNHNV and CDR2 is YYDKDF (reference sequence). The CDR3 sequence: CATSRSRVAGGPVVADTQYF. In nucleotides, the CDR3 is TGTGCCACCAGCAGATCACGGGTAGCGGGAGGGCCGGTTGTGGCAGATACGCAGTATTTT.

The genes are TRBV11-1 and TRBJ2-3; tentative D call: TRBD1 (6 bases). The germline gives CDR1 SGHAT, CDR2 FQDESV (reference sequence). This CDR3 has 15 residues. The germline V and J ends were trimmed by 0 bases and 5 bases, with 12 bases remaining between them. CDR3 in DNA: TGTGCCAGCAGCTTAGCTTGGGGGCGGAGAGATACGCAGTATTTT. Its protein product is CASSLAWGRRDTQYF.

This chain connects TRBV27 to TRBJ2-1; TRBD2 aligns across 16 bases. CDR1 and CDR2 (germline): MNHEY, SMNVEV (reference sequence). Losses at the gene ends were 11 bases for V and 0 bases for J; bases not matched to a gene: 7. The CDR3 consists of 17 residues. The CDR3 region has the DNA TGTGCCGCCGGGACTAGCGGGAGGGCGGGCTCCTACAATGAGCAGTTCTTC. Translation: CAAGTSGRAGSYNEQFF.

The J gene is TRBJ2-1, the V gene TRBV7-9, with TRBD2 matching 7 bases. The CDR3 is made up of 16 amino acids. Per the germline V gene, CDR1 is SEHNR and CDR2 is FQNEAQ (reference sequence). V gave up 4 bases and J gave up 6 bases; unmatched junction bases: 12. CDR3 sequence: CASSSVRLAAANEQFF. For the CDR3, the DNA is TGTGCCAGCAGCTCAGTCCGACTAGCCGCGGCCAATGAGCAGTTCTTC.

The chain is built from TRBV6-1 and TRBJ2-7; D gene uncertain. V lost 2 bases and J lost 3, with 11 bases in between. This CDR3 comprises 14 residues. The V gene's germline CDR1 is MNHNS and CDR2 SASEGT. CDR3 loop: CASSELGRGYEQYF. DNA of the CDR3: TGTGCCAGCAGTGAATTGGGCAGAGGCTACGAGCAGTACTTC.

The V gene is TRBV6-5, the J gene TRBJ1-3, with D possibly matching TRBD1 (6 bases). V lost 6 bases and J 2 bases, leaving 14 bases between the germline ends. CDR3 length equals 15 residues. Germline lookup yields CDR1 MNHEY and CDR2 SVGAGI. The CDR3 region has the DNA TGTGCCAGCAGACAGGGAGGTGGTACTGGAAACACCATATATTTT. It encodes CASRQGGGTGNTIYF.

The chain links TRBV5-4 to TRBJ1-6; 11 nucleotides line up with TRBD1. The CDR3 is 14 amino acids. V lost 4 bases and J lost 9; bases outside the gene matches: 3. Per germline, CDR1 SGHNT and CDR2 YYREEE (reference sequence). CDR3 loop: CASSQGTGGSPLHF. The CDR3 nucleotides are TGTGCCAGCAGCCAAGGGACAGGGGGTTCACCCCTCCACTTT.

The rearrangement links TRBV7-2 to TRBJ1-4; D possibly corresponds to TRBD1 (5 bases). The V gene's germline CDR1 is SGHTA and CDR2 FQGNSA. The germline V and J ends were trimmed by 5 bases and 4 bases, with 14 bases remaining between them. There are 15 residues in the CDR3. In nucleotides, the CDR3 is TGTGCCAGCAGCCTTCACAGGCGCGTTAATGAAAAACTGTTTTTT. Its protein product is CASSLHRRVNEKLFF.

The CDR3 nucleotides read TGTGCCAGCAGCCCCAGGGGGCCCGACACCATATATTTT. Its protein product is CASSPRGPDTIYF. The rearrangement uses TRBV7-9 and TRBJ1-3; 8 bases are a match to TRBD1. This CDR3 region has 13 residues. J gave up 8 bases and V 5 bases, and 5 bases lay outside the gene matches. Germline V CDR1 and CDR2: SEHNR, FQNEAQ (reference sequence).